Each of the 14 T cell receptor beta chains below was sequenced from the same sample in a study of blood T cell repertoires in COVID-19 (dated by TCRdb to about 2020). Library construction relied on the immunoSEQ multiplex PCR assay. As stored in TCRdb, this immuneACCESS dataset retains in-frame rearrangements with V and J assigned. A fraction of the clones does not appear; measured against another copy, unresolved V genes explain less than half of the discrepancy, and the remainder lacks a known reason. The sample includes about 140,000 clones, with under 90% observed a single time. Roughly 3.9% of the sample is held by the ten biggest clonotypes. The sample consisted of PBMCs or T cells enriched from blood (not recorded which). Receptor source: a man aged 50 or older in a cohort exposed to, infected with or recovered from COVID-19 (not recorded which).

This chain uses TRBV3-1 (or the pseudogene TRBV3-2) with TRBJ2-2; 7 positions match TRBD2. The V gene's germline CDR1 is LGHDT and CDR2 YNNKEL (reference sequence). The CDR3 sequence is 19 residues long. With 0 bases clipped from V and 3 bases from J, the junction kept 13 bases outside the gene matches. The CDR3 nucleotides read TGTGCCAGCAGCCAAGAAAAGGTGGGAGGGTATCGGGACACCGGGGAGCTGTTTTTT. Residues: CASSQEKVGGYRDTGELFF.

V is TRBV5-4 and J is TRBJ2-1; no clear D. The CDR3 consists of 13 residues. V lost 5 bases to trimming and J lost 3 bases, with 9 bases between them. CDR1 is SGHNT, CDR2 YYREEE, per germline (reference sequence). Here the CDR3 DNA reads TGTGCCAGCAGTTTTCTCAGCTACAATGAGCAGTTCTTC. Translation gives CASSFLSYNEQFF. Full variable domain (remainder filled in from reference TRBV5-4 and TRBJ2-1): ETGVTQSPTHLIKTRGQQVTLRCSSQSGHNTVSWYQQALGQGPQFIFQYYREEENGRGNFPPRFSGLQFPNYSSELNVNALELDDSALYLCASSFLSYNEQFFGPGTRLTVL.

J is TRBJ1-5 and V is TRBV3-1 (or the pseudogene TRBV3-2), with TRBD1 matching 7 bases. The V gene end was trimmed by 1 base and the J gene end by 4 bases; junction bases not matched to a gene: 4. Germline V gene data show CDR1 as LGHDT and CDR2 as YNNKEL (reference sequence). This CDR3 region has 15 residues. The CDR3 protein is CASSQATGSNQPQHF. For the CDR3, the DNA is TGTGCCAGCAGCCAAGCGACAGGGTCGAATCAGCCCCAGCATTTT.

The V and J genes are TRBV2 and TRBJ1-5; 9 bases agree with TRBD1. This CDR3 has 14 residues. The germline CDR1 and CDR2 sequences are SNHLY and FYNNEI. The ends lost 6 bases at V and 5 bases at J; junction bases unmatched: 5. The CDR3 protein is CASSVDRGDQPQHF. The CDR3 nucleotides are TGTGCCAGCAGCGTGGACAGGGGTGATCAGCCCCAGCATTTT.

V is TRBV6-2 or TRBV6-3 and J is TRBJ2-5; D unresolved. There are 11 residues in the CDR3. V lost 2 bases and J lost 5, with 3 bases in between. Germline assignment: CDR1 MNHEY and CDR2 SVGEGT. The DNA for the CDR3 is TGTGCCAGCAGTTACCCGGAGACCCAGTACTTC. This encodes CASSYPETQYF.

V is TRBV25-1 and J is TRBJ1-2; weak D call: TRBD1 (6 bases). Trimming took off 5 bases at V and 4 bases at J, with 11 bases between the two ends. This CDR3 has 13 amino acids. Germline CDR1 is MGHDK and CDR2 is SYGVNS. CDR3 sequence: CASSKVGGYGYTF. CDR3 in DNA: TGTGCCAGCAGTAAAGTAGGGGGCTATGGCTACACCTTC.

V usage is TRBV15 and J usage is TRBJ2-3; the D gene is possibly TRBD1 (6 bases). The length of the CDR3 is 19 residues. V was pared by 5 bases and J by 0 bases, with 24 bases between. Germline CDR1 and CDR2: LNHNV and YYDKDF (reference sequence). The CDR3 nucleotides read TGTGCCACCAGCTCCACTATTCCCACGGGACATATTAGCACAGATACGCAGTATTTT. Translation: CATSSTIPTGHISTDTQYF.

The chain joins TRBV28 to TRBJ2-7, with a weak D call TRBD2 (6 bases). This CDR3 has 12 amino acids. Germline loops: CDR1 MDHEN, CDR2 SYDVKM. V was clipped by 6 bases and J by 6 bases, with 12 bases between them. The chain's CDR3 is CASRGRGGEQYF. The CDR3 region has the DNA TGTGCCAGCAGGGGAAGGGGAGGCGAGCAGTACTTC. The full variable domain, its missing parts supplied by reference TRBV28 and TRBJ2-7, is DVKVTQSSRYLVKRTGEKVFLECVQDMDHENMFWYRQDPGLGLRLIYFSYDVKMKEKGDIPEGYSVSREKKERFSLILESASTNQTSMYLCASRGRGGEQYFGPGTRLTVT.

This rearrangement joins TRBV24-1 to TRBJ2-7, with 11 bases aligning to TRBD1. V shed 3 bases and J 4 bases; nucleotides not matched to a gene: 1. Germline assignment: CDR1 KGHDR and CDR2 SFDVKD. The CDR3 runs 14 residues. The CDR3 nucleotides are TGTGCCACCAGTGATGGACAGGGGGCTTACGAGCAGTACTTC. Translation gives CATSDGQGAYEQYF.

The CDR3 sequence is CATSVGGYQPQHF. The CDR3, as DNA: TGTGCCACCAGTGTAGGGGGTTATCAGCCCCAGCATTTT. The gene calls are TRBV24-1 and TRBJ1-5; tentatively, D is TRBD1 (6 bases). Germline-derived CDR1 and CDR2 are KGHDR and SFDVKD. There are 13 residues in the CDR3. V lost 5 bases and J 5 bases, leaving 9 bases between the germline ends.

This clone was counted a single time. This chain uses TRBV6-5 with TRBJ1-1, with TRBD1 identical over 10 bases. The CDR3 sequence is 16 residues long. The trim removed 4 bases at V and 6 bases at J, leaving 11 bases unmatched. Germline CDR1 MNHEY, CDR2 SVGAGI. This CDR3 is CASSFPPGQGKAEAFF. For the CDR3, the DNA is TGTGCCAGCAGTTTCCCCCCGGGACAGGGGAAAGCTGAAGCTTTCTTT.

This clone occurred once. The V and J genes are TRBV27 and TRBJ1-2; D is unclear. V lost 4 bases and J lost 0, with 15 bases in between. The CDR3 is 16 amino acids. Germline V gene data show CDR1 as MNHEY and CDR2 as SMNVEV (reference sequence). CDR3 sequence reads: CASSSVPMVPNYGYTF. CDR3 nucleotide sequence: TGTGCCAGCAGTTCGGTGCCCATGGTTCCTAACTATGGCTACACCTTC.

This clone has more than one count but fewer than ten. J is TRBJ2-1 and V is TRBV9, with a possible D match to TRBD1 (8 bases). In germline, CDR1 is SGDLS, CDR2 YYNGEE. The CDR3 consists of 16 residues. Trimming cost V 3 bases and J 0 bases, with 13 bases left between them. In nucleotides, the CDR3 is TGTGCCAGCAGCGCAGGGGGCGGGAGCTCCTACAATGAGCAGTTCTTC. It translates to CASSAGGGSSYNEQFF.

The CDR3 DNA reads as TGTGCCAGCAGAACAAAAGGGGCGACCTATCCCTACGAGCAGTACTTC. This gives the protein CASRTKGATYPYEQYF. The chain employs TRBV28 and TRBJ2-7, with D possibly being TRBD1 (5 bases). The CDR3 has 16 amino acids. Germline CDR1 MDHEN, CDR2 SYDVKM. V was shortened by 6 bases and J by 2 bases, with 20 bases between the two germline ends. The full variable domain, rest sourced from reference TRBV28 and TRBJ2-7, is DVKVTQSSRYLVKRTGEKVFLECVQDMDHENMFWYRQDPGLGLRLIYFSYDVKMKEKGDIPEGYSVSREKKERFSLILESASTNQTSMYLCASRTKGATYPYEQYFGPGTRLTVT.